The 21 T cell receptor beta chains below all came from one sample that was sequenced in a study of T cells in Graves' hyperthyroidism and ophthalmopathy. What was amplified from RNA transcripts were TCR beta CDR3 regions. HTBI primers drove first-round RT-PCR of the TCR CDR3. MiXCR was run by TCRdb on the multiplex PCR reads, yielding one entry per CDR3 protein. The sample contains about 290,000 distinct CDR3 sequences, roughly 19% of which appear only once. Material: blood. Receptors originate from a middle-aged man with Graves' ophthalmopathy.

This clonotype was seen more than once but under ten times. CDR3 DNA sequence: TGCGCCAGCAGCCAAGGGACTAGCGGGAGACCTGAGCAGTTCTTC. Amino acid sequence: CASSQGTSGRPEQFF. V is TRBV4-1 and J is TRBJ2-1; 13 bases are a match to TRBD2. Germline V gene sequence: CDR1 MGHRA, CDR2 YSYEKL. The CDR3 spans 15 residues. With V trimmed by 1 base and J by 9 bases, 3 bases remained unmatched.

This clonotype was seen repeatedly, ten times or more. V and J are TRBV24-1 and TRBJ1-2; 10 nucleotides line up with TRBD1. The V gene end was trimmed by 4 bases and the J gene end by 4 bases; junction bases not matched to a gene: 5. CDR1 is KGHDR and CDR2 is SFDVKD in the germline V gene. The CDR3 is 15 residues long. CDR3 in amino acids: CATSDRGQGGYGYTF. The DNA of the CDR3 is TGTGCCACCAGTGACCGAGGACAGGGGGGCTATGGCTACACCTTC.

In its sample, this clonotype was seen a few times. V gene TRBV28 combines with J gene TRBJ2-3; D ambiguous. V was cut by 1 base and J by 2 bases, with 13 bases left in between. The CDR3 loop spans 16 amino acids. Germline CDR1 is MDHEN and CDR2 is SYDVKM. The CDR3 nucleotides read TGTGCCAGCAGTTTATTTACAGCCAAAATCACAGATACGCAGTATTTT. Protein product: CASSLFTAKITDTQYF.

In nucleotides, the CDR3 is TGCGCCAGCAGCTTGGAAGCTTCCCGAAGTGAAAAACTGTTTTTT. It specifies CASSLEASRSEKLFF. This chain connects TRBV5-1 to TRBJ1-4; D is unclear. V lost 0 bases to trimming and J lost 7 bases, with 13 bases between them. The CDR3 is 15 residues long. Germline assignment: CDR1 SGHRS and CDR2 YFSETQ.

This chain links TRBV9 with TRBJ2-3, with 13 bases lining up with TRBD2. V shed 0 bases and J 12 bases; nucleotides not matched to a gene: 4. The CDR3 loop spans 14 amino acids. Germline values: CDR1 SGDLS, CDR2 YYNGEE. CDR3 nucleotides: TGTGCCAGCAGCGTAGAAGGGACTAGCGGGAATCAGTATTTT. It codes for CASSVEGTSGNQYF.

The gene calls are TRBV5-1 and TRBJ2-7; 11 bases agree with TRBD1. Germline CDR1 SGHRS, CDR2 YFSETQ. J was trimmed by 1 base and V by 2 bases; bases with no gene match: 2. The CDR3 spans 15 residues. Here the CDR3 DNA reads TGCGCCAGCAGCTTCGGACAGGGGGCGTCCTACGAGCAGTACTTC. This translates into CASSFGQGASYEQYF.

The chain carries TRBV20-1 and TRBJ2-5, with D perhaps TRBD2 (6 bases). With 1 base removed from V and 4 bases from J, the gap between germline ends came to 19 bases. The germline V gene encodes CDR1 DFQATT and CDR2 SNEGSKA (reference sequence). The CDR3 covers 16 residues. The CDR3 sequence is CSARAFFGSIGETQYF. The CDR3 nucleotides are TGCAGTGCTAGAGCATTCTTCGGGAGTATTGGAGAGACCCAGTACTTC.

In its sample, this clonotype was seen a few times. The gene calls are TRBV28 and TRBJ1-5; no clear D gene. V lost 7 bases and J 7 bases, leaving 17 bases between the germline ends. Germline CDR1 MDHEN, CDR2 SYDVKM. This CDR3 has 14 amino acids. The CDR3 is CASTHSTAGQPQHF. The CDR3 DNA sequence: TGTGCCAGCACCCACTCCACAGCGGGCCAGCCCCAGCATTTT. The whole variable domain, filled in from reference TRBV28 and TRBJ1-5, reads DVKVTQSSRYLVKRTGEKVFLECVQDMDHENMFWYRQDPGLGLRLIYFSYDVKMKEKGDIPEGYSVSREKKERFSLILESASTNQTSMYLCASTHSTAGQPQHFGDGTRLSIL.

V usage is TRBV7-3 and J usage is TRBJ2-1; TRBD1 aligns across 9 bases. V lost 2 bases, J lost 0 bases, and 5 bases stayed unmatched. Germline V lookup: CDR1 SGHTA, CDR2 FQGTGA. CDR3 length: 17 residues. The CDR3 DNA is TGTGCCAGCAGCTTAGCGGGGACAGGGAGCTCCTACAATGAGCAGTTCTTC. It specifies CASSLAGTGSSYNEQFF.

This clonotype was found many times. This chain uses TRBV30 with TRBJ2-3; TRBD1 might be the D (5 bases). The CDR3 is 13 residues long. The germline V gene has CDR1 GTSNPN and CDR2 SVGIG (reference sequence). Between the trimmed V and J ends, which lost 0 bases and 4 bases, there was a span of 8 bases. The CDR3 loop reads CAWSVNRPDTQYF. CDR3 nucleotides: TGTGCCTGGAGTGTAAACAGGCCAGATACGCAGTATTTT. The variable domain in full, completed from reference TRBV30 and TRBJ2-3, reads SQTIHQWPATLVQPVGSPLSLECTVEGTSNPNLYWYRQAAGRGLQLLFYSVGIGQISSEVPQNLSASRPQDRQFILSSKKLLLSDSGFYLCAWSVNRPDTQYFGPGTRLTVL.

The table lists this clonotype with many counts. The chain combines TRBV5-1 with TRBJ2-5; no clear D gene. The CDR3 totals 11 residues. Trimming removed 2 bases from V and 1 base from J, with 0 bases in between. Germline V gene sequence: CDR1 SGHRS, CDR2 YFSETQ. The DNA for the CDR3 is TGCGCCAGCAGCTTCCAAGAGACCCAGTACTTC. Residues: CASSFQETQYF.

V is TRBV24-1 and J is TRBJ2-2; 10 bases match TRBD2. CDR1 is KGHDR and CDR2 is SFDVKD in the germline V gene. V dropped 5 bases and J dropped 1; count of bases not matched to a gene: 9. The CDR3 runs to 18 residues. For the CDR3, the DNA is TGTGCCACCAGTGCGGACGCACTAGCGGGAATGAACACCGGGGAGCTGTTTTTT. The encoded protein is CATSADALAGMNTGELFF.

This clonotype has more than one count but fewer than ten. This chain joins TRBV10-3 and TRBJ1-1; D unresolved. Germline V gene lookup returns CDR1 ENHRY and CDR2 SYGVKD. This CDR3 region has 12 residues. V was trimmed by 10 bases and J by 2 bases, leaving 11 bases between them. CDR3: CATGPDNTEAFF. The CDR3, as DNA: TGTGCCACCGGACCCGATAACACTGAAGCTTTCTTT.

Ten or more counts support this clonotype. This chain uses TRBV3-1 with TRBJ2-7; TRBD2 matches 9 bases. V gave up 4 bases and J gave up 7 bases; unmatched junction bases: 5. The CDR3 consists of 13 residues. CDR1 is LGHDT, CDR2 YNNKEL, per germline (reference sequence). CDR3 sequence reads: CASSLGLAREQYF. CDR3 DNA sequence: TGTGCCAGCAGCCTTGGACTAGCGCGGGAGCAGTACTTC.

The table lists this clonotype with many counts. The chain employs TRBV30 and TRBJ2-7, with TRBD1 identical over 9 bases. The CDR3 contains 13 residues. The germline V gene encodes CDR1 GTSNPN and CDR2 SVGIG (reference sequence). Losses at the gene ends were 4 bases for V and 5 bases for J; bases not matched to a gene: 6. DNA of the CDR3: TGTGCCTGGACAGGACAGGGGTTGCACGAGCAGTACTTC. It yields the protein CAWTGQGLHEQYF.

This clonotype was recorded many times. The genes are TRBV13 and TRBJ1-1; D is unclear. The CDR3 has 16 residues. Trimming left V 1 base short and J 1 base short, with 13 bases between. Germline V gene data show CDR1 as PRHDT and CDR2 as FYEKMQ (reference sequence). In DNA, the CDR3 is TGTGCCAGCAGCTTAGACCCGTTGGCAGGGAACACTGAAGCTTTCTTT. The encoded protein is CASSLDPLAGNTEAFF.

This clonotype was seen only a few times. The chain links TRBV18 to TRBJ1-5; D gene uncertain. The CDR3 contains 14 residues. The germline V and J ends were trimmed by 2 bases and 3 bases, with 8 bases remaining between them. The germline CDR1 and CDR2 sequences are KGHSH and LQKENI. The CDR3 DNA reads TGTGCCAGCTCACCAGTACAGAACAATCAGCCCCAGCATTTT. Amino acids: CASSPVQNNQPQHF. The entire variable domain, with the rest obtained from reference TRBV18 and TRBJ1-5, is as follows: NAGVMQNPRHLVRRRGQEARLRCSPMKGHSHVYWYRQLPEEGLKFMVYLQKENIIDESGMPKERFSAEFPKEGPSILRIQQVVRGDSAAYFCASSPVQNNQPQHFGDGTRLSIL.

This chain connects TRBV7-9 to TRBJ2-7; 12 bases are a match to TRBD2. This CDR3 region has 16 residues. The germline CDR1 and CDR2 sequences are SEHNR and FQNEAQ (reference sequence). J was trimmed by 5 bases and V by 0 bases; bases with no gene match: 5. The CDR3 nucleotides are TGTGCCAGCAGCTTAGCAGGGCGACTAGCGGGAGACGAGCAGTACTTC. Translating it yields CASSLAGRLAGDEQYF.

Many counts were recorded for this clonotype. The chain combines TRBV11-2 with TRBJ2-4; either TRBD1 or TRBD2 may supply D (5 bases each). V lost 0 bases and J 8 bases, leaving 8 bases between the germline ends. The CDR3 length is 13 residues. Germline loops: CDR1 SGHAT, CDR2 FQNNGV. The CDR3 DNA follows: TGTGCCAGCAGCTTAGATCGGGGCCACATTCAGTACTTC. This translates into CASSLDRGHIQYF. The full variable domain, in which reference TRBV11-2 and TRBJ2-4 provide the parts outside the CDR3, is EAGVAQSPRYKIIEKRQSVAFWCNPISGHATLYWYQQILGQGPKLLIQFQNNGVVDDSQLPKDRFSAERLKGVDSTLKIQPAKLEDSAVYLCASSLDRGHIQYFGAGTRLSVL.

In this sample, this clonotype turned up many times. In DNA form, the CDR3 reads TGTGCCAGCTCACCCGGGACAGTTCAGCAGCCCCAGCATTTT. This codes for CASSPGTVQQPQHF. The chain uses TRBV18 and TRBJ1-5, with 7 bases fitting TRBD1. This CDR3 contains 14 residues. The V gene's germline CDR1 is KGHSH and CDR2 LQKENI. V lost 3 bases and J lost 7; bases outside the gene matches: 6. The full variable domain, in which reference TRBV18 and TRBJ1-5 provide the parts outside the CDR3, is NAGVMQNPRHLVRRRGQEARLRCSPMKGHSHVYWYRQLPEEGLKFMVYLQKENIIDESGMPKERFSAEFPKEGPSILRIQQVVRGDSAAYFCASSPGTVQQPQHFGDGTRLSIL.

The chain is built from TRBV7-8 and TRBJ1-5; a weak D match, TRBD1 (5 bases). From germline, CDR1 is SGHVS and CDR2 FQNEAQ. V lost 4 bases to trimming and J lost 2 bases, with 12 bases between them. This CDR3 is 15 amino acids long. CDR3 amino acids: CASSYVGGGNQPQHF. CDR3 nucleotide sequence: TGTGCCAGCAGCTACGTGGGGGGGGGCAATCAGCCCCAGCATTTT.